Presented here are 8 T cell receptor beta chains from one specimen sequenced in a study of T cell responses to AZD1222 COVID-19 vaccine. Libraries were prepared by immunoSEQ multiplex PCR; TCRdb keeps only in-frame clonotypes and omits some of them. The sample carries 180,000 or so clones, 80% to 95% recorded once. The sequenced sample was peripheral blood, obtained 28 days after the second AZD1222 dose. The receptors originated from an adult who received the AZD1222 COVID-19 vaccine.

This sequence joins TRBV28 and TRBJ2-3, with D perhaps TRBD1 or TRBD2 (5 bases each). Germline-derived CDR1 and CDR2 are MDHEN and SYDVKM. The CDR3 covers 11 residues. V gave up 6 bases and J gave up 7 bases, with 8 bases separating them. CDR3 residues: CASRGENTQYF. In DNA, the CDR3 is TGTGCCAGCAGGGGGGAGAATACGCAGTATTTT.

This chain uses TRBV3-1 (or the pseudogene TRBV3-2) with TRBJ2-1; no clear D gene. Germline CDR1 is LGHDT and CDR2 is YNNKEL (reference sequence). The CDR3 extends over 14 amino acids. V dropped 4 bases and J dropped 8 bases, with 15 bases sitting between them. The CDR3 bases are TGTGCCAGCAGCCCTGGCGGTTCCGGACATGAGCAGTTCTTC. This encodes CASSPGGSGHEQFF.

This rearrangement joins TRBV10-2 to TRBJ1-6, with 7 bases lining up with TRBD1. The V segment lost 3 bases and the J segment 9 bases; nucleotides outside the gene matches: 11. The CDR3 loop spans 16 amino acids. Germline V gives CDR1 WSHSY, CDR2 SAAADI. CDR3 coding DNA: TGCGCCAGCAGTGATCCGTCGAACAGGGGAAGTTCACCCCTCCACTTT. It translates to CASSDPSNRGSSPLHF.

This chain connects TRBV9 to TRBJ2-3; 9 bases align to TRBD2. The V and J ends lost 0 bases and 2 bases, in that order; junction bases with no gene match: 1. CDR1 is SGDLS, CDR2 YYNGEE, per germline. CDR3 length: 15 residues. The CDR3 is CASSVASGNTDTQYF. The CDR3 coding sequence is TGTGCCAGCAGCGTAGCTAGCGGGAACACAGATACGCAGTATTTT.

V usage is TRBV10-3 and J usage is TRBJ1-4; 10 nucleotides match TRBD1. The CDR3 totals 15 residues. Germline CDR1 and CDR2: ENHRY and SYGVKD. Losses at the gene ends were 4 bases for V and 1 base for J; bases not matched to a gene: 0. CDR3 amino acids: CAISGTGGTNEKLFF. For the CDR3, the DNA is TGTGCCATCAGTGGGACAGGGGGAACTAATGAAAAACTGTTTTTT.

The chain uses TRBV19 and TRBJ1-2; D gene unclear. CDR1 is LNHDA, CDR2 SQIVND, per germline (reference sequence). Trimming took off 7 bases at V and 4 bases at J, with 22 bases between the two ends. The CDR3 spans 16 residues. The CDR3 loop reads CASTSISATGFYGYTF. In nucleotides, the CDR3 is TGTGCCAGTACCTCAATATCCGCCACCGGGTTCTATGGCTACACCTTC.

The chain has TRBV21-1 and TRBJ2-3; TRBD2, as called in the table, went unchecked against the DNA. TRBV21-1 is a documented pseudogene. CDR3 length: 21 amino acids. CDR3 DNA: TGTGCCAGCGCTTCATCTACCCTCGATGTGGTACCGCGAAGAAATAGAGATACGCAGTATTTT. Translation gives CASASSTLDVVPRRNRDTQYF.

This chain connects TRBV4-2 to TRBJ2-7; 10 bases match TRBD1. CDR3 length: 16 residues. Germline V gene data show CDR1 as LGHNA and CDR2 as YNFKEQ. The V and J ends lost 2 bases and 3 bases, in that order; junction bases with no gene match: 7. The DNA of the CDR3 is TGTGCCAGCAGCCAATCCTCGGGACAGGGGCGCTACGAGCAGTACTTC. It is translated as CASSQSSGQGRYEQYF.